The clone carrying this TCR beta chain was found once. No antigen is known for it. The sample originates from a study of shared clonotypes between healthy human individuals. CCR7-negative CD45RA+ TemRA cells were pooled with CD45RO+ cells for CD8 memory. The authors loaded about 200 ng DNA, 27,000 or so T cell genomes, into sorted-subset replicate PCRs. Assay: immunoSEQ multiplex PCR; the TCRdb copy retains only in-frame clones and omits some. The sample shows roughly 300,000 clones, more than 75% of them seen only once. Study outcomes and limitations: Rarefaction gave evidence that sorted-subset sequencing remained incomplete despite large depth.

Trimming left V 1 base short and J 9 bases short, with 7 bases between. Germline CDR1 is MGHRA and CDR2 is YSYEKL. CDR3 length equals 12 residues. This TCR derives from a man aged 18 to 30 in good health. The material sequenced was memory CD8+ T cells sorted from blood. Subset specified: CD45RO+ cells pooled with CCR7-negative TemRA cells. V is TRBV4-1 and J is TRBJ2-1; no definite D call. The CDR3 spells CASSQGRSEQFF. The CDR3 DNA is TGCGCCAGCAGCCAAGGCAGAAGTGAGCAGTTCTTC.